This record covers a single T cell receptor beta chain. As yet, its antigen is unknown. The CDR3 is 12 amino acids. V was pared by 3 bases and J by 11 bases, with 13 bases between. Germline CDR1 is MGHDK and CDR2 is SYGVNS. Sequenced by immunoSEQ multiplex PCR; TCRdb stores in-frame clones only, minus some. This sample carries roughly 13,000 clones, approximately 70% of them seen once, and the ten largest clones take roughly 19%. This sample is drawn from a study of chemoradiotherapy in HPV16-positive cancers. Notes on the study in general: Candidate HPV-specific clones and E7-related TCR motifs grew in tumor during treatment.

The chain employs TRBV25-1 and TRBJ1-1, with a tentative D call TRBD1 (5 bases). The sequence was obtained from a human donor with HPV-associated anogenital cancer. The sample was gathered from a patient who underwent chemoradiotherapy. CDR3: CASSDGAPYAFF. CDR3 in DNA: TGTGCCAGCAGTGACGGGGCACCCTACGCTTTCTTT.